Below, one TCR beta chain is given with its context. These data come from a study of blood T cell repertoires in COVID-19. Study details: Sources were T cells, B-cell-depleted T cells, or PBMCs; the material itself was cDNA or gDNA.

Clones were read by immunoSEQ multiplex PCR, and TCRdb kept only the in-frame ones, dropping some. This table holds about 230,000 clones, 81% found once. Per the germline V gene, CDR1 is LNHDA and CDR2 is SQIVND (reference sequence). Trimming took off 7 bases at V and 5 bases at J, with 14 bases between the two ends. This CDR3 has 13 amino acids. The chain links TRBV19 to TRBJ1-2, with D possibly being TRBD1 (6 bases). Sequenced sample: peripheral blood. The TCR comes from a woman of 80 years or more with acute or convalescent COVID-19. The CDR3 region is CASMDTGLYGYTF. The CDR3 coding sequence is TGTGCCAGTATGGACACAGGGCTGTATGGCTACACCTTC.